The sequence of this TCR beta chain was determined in a study of T cell changes during pregnancy in multiple sclerosis. This clone was seen once. Profiled with immunoSEQ multiplex PCR; TCRdb holds only in-frame clones, not every one. This sample carries approximately 34,000 clones, under 95% of them seen once, and the ten largest clones take approximately 0.41%. CDR1 KGHSH and CDR2 LQKENI come from the germline V gene. The V and J ends lost 3 bases and 6 bases, in that order; junction bases with no gene match: 9. CDR3 length: 16 amino acids. The receptor was derived from a female donor with multiple sclerosis, enrolled in a pregnancy study. This chain links TRBV18 with TRBJ2-1, with TRBD2 matching over 9 bases. The specimen comprised CD4+ T cells from peripheral blood mononuclear cells, sampled in the second trimester of pregnancy. The CDR3 sequence is CASSPNSGTSSNEQFF. The CDR3 bases are TGTGCCAGCTCACCGAATTCTGGGACTAGCAGCAATGAGCAGTTCTTC.